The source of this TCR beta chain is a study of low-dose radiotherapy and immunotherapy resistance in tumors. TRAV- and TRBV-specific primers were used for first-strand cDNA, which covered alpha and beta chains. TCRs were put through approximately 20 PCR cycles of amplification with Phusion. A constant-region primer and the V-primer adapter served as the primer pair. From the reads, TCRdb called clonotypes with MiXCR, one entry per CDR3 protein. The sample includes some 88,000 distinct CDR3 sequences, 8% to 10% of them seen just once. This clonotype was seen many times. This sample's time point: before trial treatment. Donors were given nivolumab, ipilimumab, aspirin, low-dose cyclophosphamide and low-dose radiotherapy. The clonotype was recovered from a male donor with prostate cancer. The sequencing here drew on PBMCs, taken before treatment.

CDR3 sequence reads: CASSPSWSGGLDTQYF. The CDR3 bases are TGCGCCAGCAGCCCCAGCTGGTCGGGGGGATTGGATACGCAGTATTTT. The chain recombines TRBV5-1 with TRBJ2-3; TRBD2 agrees at 7 bases. CDR1 is SGHRS and CDR2 is YFSETQ in the germline V gene. The junction had 14 bases not matched to a gene; V was cut back by 4 bases and J by 6 bases. The CDR3 is made up of 16 amino acids.